These T cell receptor beta chains were read from a single sample in a study of T cell responses to AZD1222 COVID-19 vaccine. TCRdb's copy holds only in-frame clones and misses some; the assay was immunoSEQ multiplex PCR. This table holds around 130,000 clones, roughly 89% found once. This sample comprised peripheral blood, obtained on day 0 of AZD1222 vaccination. The receptors here all came from an adult in good health. Each CDR3 is given with its conserved first and last residue.

v_call: TRBV9; j_call: TRBJ2-7; cdr3_aa: CASSVDSSYEQYF
v_call: TRBV4-1; j_call: TRBJ2-5; cdr3_aa: CASSQGQGSFQETQYF
v_call: TRBV9; j_call: TRBJ2-5; cdr3_aa: CASSVGQGGETQYF
v_call: TRBV6-1; j_call: TRBJ1-1; cdr3_aa: CASSEGSPAAF
v_call: TRBV2; j_call: TRBJ1-3; cdr3_aa: CASSSGRNTIYF
v_call: TRBV5-1; j_call: TRBJ1-2; cdr3_aa: CASSRAGGASDYGYTF
v_call: TRBV18; j_call: TRBJ2-1; cdr3_aa: CASSGGNMKDEQFF
v_call: TRBV12-3/TRBV12-4; j_call: TRBJ2-1; cdr3_aa: CASSPTDEQFF
v_call: TRBV7-6; j_call: TRBJ1-6; cdr3_aa: CASSQIGTGNSPLHF
v_call: TRBV12-3/TRBV12-4; j_call: TRBJ2-1; cdr3_aa: CATKLRVANEQFF
v_call: TRBV5-1; j_call: TRBJ1-3; cdr3_aa: CASSLETTSGNTIYF
v_call: TRBV6-6; j_call: TRBJ1-6; cdr3_aa: CASSFSRTGENSPLHF
v_call: TRBV14; j_call: TRBJ1-1; cdr3_aa: CASSHRGWETEAFF
v_call: TRBV5-4; j_call: TRBJ2-1; cdr3_aa: CASSSGGAQSEQFF
v_call: TRBV30; j_call: TRBJ1-4; cdr3_aa: CAWSVGRVGEKLFF
v_call: TRBV9; j_call: TRBJ1-1; cdr3_aa: CASSVAGDTEAFF
v_call: TRBV9; j_call: TRBJ1-2; cdr3_aa: CASSARKTGIAYGYTF
v_call: TRBV18; j_call: TRBJ1-2; cdr3_aa: CASSPARTSGTGARGYTF
v_call: TRBV29-1; j_call: TRBJ1-2; cdr3_aa: CSVESLDYGYTF
v_call: TRBV6-5; j_call: TRBJ1-2; cdr3_aa: CASRASGTGRFGYTF
v_call: TRBV11-1; j_call: TRBJ2-5; cdr3_aa: CASSFGQGGETQYF
v_call: TRBV7-8; j_call: TRBJ1-1; cdr3_aa: CASSKSPSGSWEYTTEAFF
v_call: TRBV2; j_call: TRBJ1-4; cdr3_aa: CASSDEGQGGEKLFF
v_call: TRBV5-1; j_call: TRBJ1-6; cdr3_aa: CASSLTGVSSPLHF
v_call: TRBV7-9; j_call: TRBJ2-7; cdr3_aa: CASARTSGRGYEQYF
v_call: TRBV5-1; j_call: TRBJ2-7; cdr3_aa: CASSSRQGINEQYF
v_call: TRBV9; j_call: TRBJ1-4; cdr3_aa: CASSVQGGGRAEKLFF
v_call: TRBV5-4; j_call: TRBJ2-1; cdr3_aa: CASSLGQGGYNEQFF
v_call: TRBV30; j_call: TRBJ2-1; cdr3_aa: CAWTTAMVSSYNEQFF
v_call: TRBV11-3; j_call: TRBJ2-1; cdr3_aa: CASSRGGYNEQFF
v_call: TRBV7-2; j_call: TRBJ1-1; cdr3_aa: CASSFFGTEAFF
v_call: TRBV18; j_call: TRBJ1-4; cdr3_aa: CASSPSATNEKLFF
v_call: TRBV5-1; j_call: TRBJ2-3; cdr3_aa: CASRSRLEGTDTQYF
v_call: TRBV4-2; j_call: TRBJ2-7; cdr3_aa: CASSQDPGLAGLGEQYF
v_call: TRBV29-1; j_call: TRBJ2-1; cdr3_aa: CSVERRRLAAYNEQFF
v_call: TRBV29-1; j_call: TRBJ1-2; cdr3_aa: CSGKGSDGYGYTF
v_call: TRBV5-6; j_call: TRBJ1-2; cdr3_aa: CASRTTGGGYGYTF
v_call: TRBV7-9; j_call: TRBJ2-7; cdr3_aa: CASSPTGLSYEQYF
v_call: TRBV25-1; j_call: TRBJ2-7; cdr3_aa: CASSELPGEQYF
v_call: TRBV15; j_call: TRBJ2-7; cdr3_aa: CATSRMGATYEQYF
v_call: TRBV19; j_call: TRBJ1-5; cdr3_aa: CASSIVGSNQPQHF
v_call: TRBV3-1/TRBV3-2; j_call: TRBJ1-1; cdr3_aa: CASSQDRAGGAAEAFF
v_call: TRBV7-9; j_call: TRBJ1-2; cdr3_aa: CASSLGGNYGYTF
v_call: TRBV20-1; j_call: TRBJ1-1; cdr3_aa: CSGETNTEAFF
v_call: TRBV5-6; j_call: TRBJ2-3; cdr3_aa: CASSFRGAQYF
v_call: TRBV28; j_call: TRBJ1-4; cdr3_aa: CASSFLGSDEKLFF
v_call: TRBV7-7; j_call: TRBJ1-5; cdr3_aa: CASSLGRAGGNQPQHF
v_call: TRBV19; j_call: TRBJ2-1; cdr3_aa: CASSTLRGGAYNEQFF
v_call: TRBV6-1; j_call: TRBJ2-2; cdr3_aa: CASSEVQGGTGELFF
v_call: TRBV7-7; j_call: TRBJ1-6; cdr3_aa: CASSATAFSNSPLHF
v_call: TRBV2; j_call: TRBJ2-1; cdr3_aa: CASSSTGRSGRNEQFF
v_call: TRBV5-1; j_call: TRBJ2-5; cdr3_aa: CASSLVGGQETQYF